This TCR beta chain comes out of a study of ipilimumab plus nivolumab after autologous stem cell transplantation. The CDR3 has 13 residues. Germline V gene data show CDR1 as SNHLY and CDR2 as FYNNEI. Trimming shortened V by 5 bases and J by 8 bases, and 15 bases separated the two germline ends. Assay used: immunoSEQ multiplex PCR; TCRdb lists only in-frame clones, some missing. The sample holds some 41,000 clones, almost 95% seen once. The rearrangement uses TRBV2 and TRBJ1-1, with D possibly being TRBD1 (6 bases). The sequencing here drew on PBMCs, taken in a trial of ipilimumab plus nivolumab as post-transplant consolidation. The receptor was derived from a male donor with multiple myeloma. The CDR3 loop reads CASSPEGGTEAFF. Written as DNA, the CDR3 is TGTGCCAGCAGTCCCGAGGGGGGCACCGAAGCTTTCTTT.